This T cell receptor beta chain was recovered during a study of blood T cell repertoires in COVID-19. The wider study: COVID-19 samples, acute and convalescent, were from the United States, Italy and Spain.

Sequenced by immunoSEQ multiplex PCR; TCRdb stores in-frame clones only, minus some. Found here are about 20,000 clones, about 89% of them singletons; the top ten hold around 7.7%. This clonotype was obtained from a woman aged 55-75 years with active COVID-19. The sequencing input was peripheral blood.

Written as DNA, the CDR3 is TGTGCCAGCAGTCCAAAGAAGCGGGGGGGCCCCGCAGATACGCAGTATTTT. Residues: CASSPKKRGGPADTQYF. This chain uses TRBV5-4 with TRBJ2-3, with 10 nucleotides matching TRBD2. This CDR3 region has 17 residues. V was pared by 5 bases and J by 4 bases, with 13 bases of the junction left unmatched. Per the germline V gene, CDR1 is SGHNT and CDR2 is YYREEE (reference sequence).